What follows are 26 T cell receptor beta chains derived from one specimen sequenced in a study of T-cell memory formation after mild COVID-19. TCRdb re-derived calls from the 5' RACE reads in MiXCR, one entry per CDR3 protein. The table lists around 530,000 distinct CDR3 sequences, about 20% of them singletons. Sequencing was done on a sample of PBMCs or a T cell subset sorted from them (not recorded which). These TCRs come from an adult woman who had mild COVID-19 (a few samples of this study predate the infection). Cell type and time point are not known.

The sample holds a few counts of this clonotype. The chain links TRBV30 to TRBJ1-5; a weak D match, TRBD1 (6 bases). V shed 3 bases and J shed 6 bases, with 18 bases lying between them. The germline V gene has CDR1 GTSNPN and CDR2 SVGIG (reference sequence). The CDR3 length is 15 residues. Here the CDR3 reads CAWSAGAASIQPQHF. The DNA of the CDR3 is TGTGCCTGGAGCGCAGGGGCCGCGTCAATTCAGCCCCAGCATTTT.

The CDR3 here is CASSRRGALETQYF. Here the CDR3 DNA reads TGTGCCAGCAGCCGCCGGGGGGCCTTGGAGACCCAGTACTTC. J is TRBJ2-5 and V is TRBV5-6; TRBD2 might be the D (7 bases). Germline assignment: CDR1 SGHDT and CDR2 YYEEEE. The V gene lost 4 bases and the J gene lost 5 bases, with 15 bases spanning the gap. The CDR3 consists of 14 residues. Together with reference TRBV5-6 and TRBJ2-5, the CDR3 gives the full variable domain: DAGVTQSPTHLIKTRGQQVTLRCSPKSGHDTVSWYQQALGQGPQFIFQYYEEEERQRGNFPDRFSGHQFPNYSSELNVNALLLGDSALYLCASSRRGALETQYFGPGTRLLVL.

This clonotype was detected only a few times. V gene TRBV20-1 combines with J gene TRBJ1-6, with TRBD1 matching over 9 bases. The length of the CDR3 is 17 residues. The V segment lost 6 bases and the J segment 1 base; nucleotides outside the gene matches: 10. Germline V gene data show CDR1 as DFQATT and CDR2 as SNEGSKA (reference sequence). CDR3 sequence: CSAPTGGVRSYNSPLHF. In DNA, the CDR3 is TGCAGTGCCCCGACAGGGGGAGTGAGGTCCTATAATTCACCCCTCCACTTT.

This clonotype came up a few times. The chain is built from TRBV5-1 and TRBJ1-1; TRBD1 is a possible D gene (5 bases). The CDR3 has 14 residues. Trimming took 5 bases from V and 2 from J, leaving 13 bases between them. Germline assignment: CDR1 SGHRS and CDR2 YFSETQ. The CDR3 DNA follows: TGCGCCAGCAGACCTATTGGGACTAACACTGAAGCTTTCTTT. Its translation: CASRPIGTNTEAFF. The whole variable domain, filled in from reference TRBV5-1 and TRBJ1-1, reads KAGVTQTPRYLIKTRGQQVTLSCSPISGHRSVSWYQQTPGQGLQFLFEYFSETQRNKGNFPGRFSGRQFSNSRSEMNVSTLELGDSALYLCASRPIGTNTEAFFGQGTRLTVV.

This clonotype was picked up many times. The J gene is TRBJ2-2, the V gene TRBV24-1; 8 positions agree with TRBD2. Germline-derived CDR1 and CDR2 are KGHDR and SFDVKD. The ends lost 6 bases at V and 5 bases at J; junction bases unmatched: 7. The CDR3 totals 15 residues. CDR3 in DNA: TGTGCCACCAGTCGGGAGGGCCTTTATACCGGGGAGCTGTTTTTT. This translates into CATSREGLYTGELFF.

J is TRBJ2-3 and V is TRBV5-1, with D uncertain. The CDR3 runs 14 residues. V gave up 2 bases and J gave up 2 bases, with 9 bases separating them. Germline CDR1 reads SGHRS; CDR2 reads YFSETQ. In DNA, the CDR3 is TGCGCCAGCAGCTTCGCGGTGGCCACAGATACGCAGTATTTT. It specifies CASSFAVATDTQYF.

This clonotype was seen more than once but under ten times. The gene calls are TRBV27 and TRBJ2-1; D is possibly TRBD1 (6 bases). Per the germline V gene, CDR1 is MNHEY and CDR2 is SMNVEV (reference sequence). The CDR3 extends over 15 amino acids. V lost 6 bases and J lost 0, with 12 bases in between. The CDR3 here is CASSADSLSYNEQFF. CDR3 DNA: TGTGCCAGCAGCGCGGACAGCCTCTCCTACAATGAGCAGTTCTTC.

This clonotype was observed a handful of times. V usage is TRBV5-1 and J usage is TRBJ1-1, with 10 bases lining up with TRBD1. The length of the CDR3 is 17 residues. From germline, CDR1 is SGHRS and CDR2 YFSETQ. V was pared by 0 bases and J by 4 bases, with 9 bases of the junction left unmatched. CDR3: CASSLAPPGQGFTEAFF. Here the CDR3 DNA reads TGCGCCAGCAGCTTGGCGCCCCCGGGACAGGGGTTCACTGAAGCTTTCTTT.

CDR3 nucleotide sequence: TGTGCCAGCAGCTTATATGGGACTAGCGGGAGGGCCGCGAACACCGGGGAGCTGTTTTTT. Protein: CASSLYGTSGRAANTGELFF. V usage is TRBV7-3 and J usage is TRBJ2-2; 16 bases match TRBD2. This CDR3 is 20 amino acids long. The germline CDR1 and CDR2 sequences are SGHTA and FQGTGA. V was clipped by 2 bases and J by 0 bases; unmatched bases: 6.

This clonotype was seen only a few times. This sequence joins TRBV20-1 and TRBJ2-7, with a tentative D call TRBD1 (6 bases). Per the germline V gene, CDR1 is DFQATT and CDR2 is SNEGSKA (reference sequence). This CDR3 comprises 14 residues. The ends were cut back, 6 bases at V and 4 bases at J, with 19 bases in the middle. The CDR3 is CSADRRLTGYEQYF. CDR3 in DNA: TGCAGTGCAGATCGGCGGCTGACAGGTTACGAGCAGTACTTC.

CDR3 loop: CASSLAPRTGAAFF. As DNA, the CDR3 is TGTGCCAGCAGCTTGGCCCCAAGGACAGGGGCAGCTTTCTTT. The chain carries TRBV5-8 and TRBJ1-1, with 9 bases identical to TRBD1. The germline V gene encodes CDR1 SGHTS and CDR2 YDEGEE. This CDR3 region has 14 residues. With V trimmed by 0 bases and J by 10 bases, 7 bases remained unmatched.

This clonotype was counted only a few times. V usage is TRBV20-1 and J usage is TRBJ1-5; D gene uncertain. Germline V lookup: CDR1 DFQATT, CDR2 SNEGSKA (reference sequence). The CDR3 consists of 12 residues. Deletions cut 3 bases from V and 2 bases from J, with 5 bases between. The chain's CDR3 is CSASKRNQPQHF. CDR3 bases: TGCAGTGCTAGTAAACGCAATCAGCCCCAGCATTTT.

This clonotype was counted between two and nine times. The chain is built from TRBV3-1 and TRBJ1-2, with 7 nucleotides matching TRBD1. This CDR3 contains 16 residues. Germline assignment: CDR1 LGHDT and CDR2 YNNKEL (reference sequence). After removal of 4 bases from V and 8 bases from J, the junction contained 16 bases not matched to a gene. CDR3 region: CASSPGQDGYREGYTF. In DNA form, the CDR3 reads TGTGCCAGCAGCCCCGGACAGGATGGGTATAGAGAGGGCTACACCTTC.

This clonotype has just a few counts. The junction and the germline gene differ at one end; a read error may be behind it. The rearrangement uses TRBV7-7 and TRBJ1-5; D unresolved. The CDR3 is 17 amino acids. Germline loops: CDR1 SSHAT, CDR2 FNYEAQ (reference sequence). For the CDR3, the DNA is TGTGCTAGCAGCTTAGGGTTTGTTAATGGGAGCAATCAGCCCCAGCATTTT. Protein product: CASSLGFVNGSNQPQHF. Together with reference TRBV7-7 and TRBJ1-5, the CDR3 gives the full variable domain: GAGVSQSPRYKVTKRGQDVTLRCDPISSHATLYWYQQALGQGPEFLTYFNYEAQPDKSGLPSDRFSAERPEGSISTLTIQRTEQRDSAMYRCASSLGFVNGSNQPQHFGDGTRLSIL.

This clonotype was detected many times. The chain joins TRBV7-2 to TRBJ2-7; D uncertain. This CDR3 region has 13 residues. V dropped 3 bases and J dropped 3 bases, with 9 bases sitting between them. From germline, CDR1 is SGHTA and CDR2 FQGNSA. The CDR3 DNA sequence: TGTGCCAGCAGCTTTACTCTCAACTACGAGCAGTACTTC. Residues: CASSFTLNYEQYF.

This clonotype came up many times. CDR3 sequence reads: CAISVKGETQYF. The CDR3 region has the DNA TGTGCCATCAGTGTGAAGGGGGAGACCCAGTACTTC. This rearrangement joins TRBV10-3 to TRBJ2-5; possibly TRBD1 for D (5 bases). Germline CDR1 ENHRY, CDR2 SYGVKD. The CDR3 is 12 amino acids. Trimming pared 4 bases from V and 5 bases from J, leaving 8 bases between.

The V call is TRBV30, the J call TRBJ2-6; the match to TRBD1 covers 7 bases. This CDR3 contains 15 residues. Unmatched junction bases numbered 3, after V lost 2 bases and J lost 2 bases. The germline V gene has CDR1 GTSNPN and CDR2 SVGIG (reference sequence). The DNA of the CDR3 is TGTGCCTGGAGTTCACAGGGGACTGGGGCCAACGTCCTGACTTTC. Protein product: CAWSSQGTGANVLTF.

The rearrangement joins TRBV28 to TRBJ2-7; D remains ambiguous. The CDR3 totals 13 residues. The ends were cut back, 5 bases at V and 2 bases at J, with 10 bases in the middle. Germline V gives CDR1 MDHEN, CDR2 SYDVKM. The CDR3 DNA sequence: TGTGCCAGCAGTCTCCCAATCACCTACGAGCAGTACTTC. Residues: CASSLPITYEQYF.

The V and J genes are TRBV6-5 and TRBJ1-4; D is unclear. The CDR3 is made up of 14 amino acids. Trimming took off 2 bases at V and 3 bases at J, with 7 bases between the two ends. Germline V lookup: CDR1 MNHEY, CDR2 SVGAGI. The CDR3 nucleotides read TGTGCCAGCAGTTACGGCTGGGCTAATGAAAAACTGTTTTTT. Its protein product is CASSYGWANEKLFF.

The V gene is TRBV25-1, the J gene TRBJ2-1, with 12 bases fitting TRBD2. The CDR3 is made up of 16 amino acids. Germline V gene sequence: CDR1 MGHDK, CDR2 SYGVNS. V was clipped by 3 bases and J by 8 bases; unmatched bases: 8. This CDR3 is CASSDLTSGRGYEQFF. In nucleotides, the CDR3 is TGTGCCAGCAGTGATTTGACTAGCGGGAGAGGTTATGAGCAGTTCTTC.

V usage is TRBV15 and J usage is TRBJ2-3, with 11 bases fitting TRBD2. The length of the CDR3 is 14 residues. Unmatched junction bases numbered 5, after V lost 9 bases and J lost 3 bases. Germline V gene data show CDR1 as LNHNV and CDR2 as YYDKDF (reference sequence). The CDR3 reads CATKTSGRTDTQYF. The CDR3 region has the DNA TGTGCCACTAAAACTAGCGGGAGAACAGATACGCAGTATTTT.

A few counts support this clonotype. This rearrangement joins TRBV7-2 to TRBJ2-1; 14 bases line up with TRBD2. V lost 5 bases, J lost 9 bases, and 6 bases stayed unmatched. The germline gives CDR1 SGHTA, CDR2 FQGNSA. The CDR3 spans 15 residues. CDR3 protein: CASSLGLAGEGEQFF. CDR3 in DNA: TGTGCCAGCAGCCTGGGACTAGCGGGAGAGGGTGAGCAGTTCTTC.

This clonotype has ten or more counts. The chain employs TRBV29-1 and TRBJ1-2; 9 nucleotides line up with TRBD1. The ends lost 3 bases at V and 5 bases at J; junction bases unmatched: 10. CDR3 length equals 15 residues. Germline V lookup: CDR1 SQVTM, CDR2 ANQGSEA. The CDR3 coding sequence is TGCAGCGTTGAGGGGACAGGGCGAACTGATTATGGCTACACCTTC. Translation gives CSVEGTGRTDYGYTF. Supplemented by reference TRBV29-1 and TRBJ1-2, the full variable domain reads SAVISQKPSRDICQRGTSLTIQCQVDSQVTMMFWYRQQPGQSLTLIATANQGSEATYESGFVIDKFPISRPNLTFSTLTVSNMSPEDSSIYLCSVEGTGRTDYGYTFGSGTRLTVV.

CDR3 loop: CSASRGGVSTEAFF. Written as DNA, the CDR3 is TGCAGTGCTAGCAGGGGTGGGGTAAGCACTGAAGCTTTCTTT. The chain combines TRBV20-1 with TRBJ1-1; possible D gene TRBD1, 6 bases. Trimming stripped 3 bases from V and 4 bases from J, with 15 bases between. The CDR3 runs to 14 residues. Germline values: CDR1 DFQATT, CDR2 SNEGSKA (reference sequence).

In its sample, this clonotype was seen a few times. The chain combines TRBV12-3 or TRBV12-4 with TRBJ1-2; D gene ambiguous. The V end was cut by 1 base, the J end by 14 bases, with 11 bases between. The CDR3 has 11 amino acids. The CDR3 spells CASSLVGSVTF. The DNA of the CDR3 is TGTGCCAGCAGTTTAGTTGGGTCCGTGACCTTC.

J is TRBJ2-1 and V is TRBV4-2; TRBD2 matches 9 bases. This CDR3 comprises 16 residues. Trimming took 4 bases from V and 6 from J; bases not matched to a gene: 10. Germline loops: CDR1 LGHNA, CDR2 YNFKEQ. CDR3 sequence: CASSLGLAGTFNEQFF. The CDR3 DNA follows: TGTGCCAGCAGCCTCGGTCTAGCGGGAACATTCAATGAGCAGTTCTTC.